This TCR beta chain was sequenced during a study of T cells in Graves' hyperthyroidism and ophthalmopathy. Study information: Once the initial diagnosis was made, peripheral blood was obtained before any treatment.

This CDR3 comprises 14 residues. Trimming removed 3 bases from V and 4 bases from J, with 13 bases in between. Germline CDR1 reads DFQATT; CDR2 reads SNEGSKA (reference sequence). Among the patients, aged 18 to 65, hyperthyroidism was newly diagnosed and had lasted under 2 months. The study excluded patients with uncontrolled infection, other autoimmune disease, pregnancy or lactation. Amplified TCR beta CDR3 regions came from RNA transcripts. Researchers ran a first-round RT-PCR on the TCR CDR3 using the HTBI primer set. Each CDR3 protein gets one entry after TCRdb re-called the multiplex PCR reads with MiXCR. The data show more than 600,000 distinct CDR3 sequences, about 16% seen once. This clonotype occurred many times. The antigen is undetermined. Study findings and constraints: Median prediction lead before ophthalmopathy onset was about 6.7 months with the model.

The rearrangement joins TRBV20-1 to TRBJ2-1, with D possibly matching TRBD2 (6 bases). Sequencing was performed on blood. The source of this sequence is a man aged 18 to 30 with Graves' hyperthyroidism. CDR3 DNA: TGCAGTGCTAGGGGGGGAACTTCGTACAATGAGCAGTTCTTC. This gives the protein CSARGGTSYNEQFF.